Sequencing of this TCR beta chain was carried out in a study of beta chain features in type 1 diabetes. This clone was seen a few times. The antigen remains unidentified. Sorting based on CD45RO/CCR7/CD25/CD127/CD95/CD27 separated CD4+ naive, central memory, regulatory and stem cell-like memory cells. Findings and caveats of the study: In these data, an HLA type influence on TCRB rearrangement remained unresolved. Shorter TCRB CDR3s, moderately but significantly so, were found in Type 1 diabetes patients in all four CD4+ subsets. The study found that naive, central memory and Treg TCRB repertoires appeared more similar in patients than in healthy donors.

The whole isolated RNA underwent reverse transcription, so sequencing captured expressed TCRB transcripts. Clones were sequenced by immunoSEQ multiplex PCR, and TCRdb holds only the in-frame ones, with some missing. The sample lists 640,000 or so clones, over 12% occurring once. This CDR3 comprises 17 residues. Germline V gene sequence: CDR1 ENHRY, CDR2 SYGVKD. The V segment lost 3 bases and the J segment 3 bases; nucleotides outside the gene matches: 9. The chain carries TRBV10-3 and TRBJ1-2; 11 positions match TRBD1. The sequenced sample consisted of naive CD4+ T cells from blood. The TCR was taken from a man between 18 and 35 years old with type 1 diabetes. CDR3 DNA: TGTGCCATCAGTGATCCCTCCCGGGACAGGGGGGACTATGGCTACACCTTC. Translated, it gives CAISDPSRDRGDYGYTF.